This is a list of T cell receptor beta chains from one sample in a study of cytomegalovirus exposure and HLA in healthy donors. Profiled with immunoSEQ multiplex PCR; TCRdb holds only in-frame clones, not every one. The sample lists roughly 93,000 clones, approximately 79% occurring once. The specimen sequenced was PBMCs. These receptors were collected from a male donor in good health and CMV-seronegative. CDR3s include the opening cysteine and the closing phenylalanine or tryptophan. The D gene is left open where the match is weak. The size entry is marked missing in some rows and otherwise reads once, few, many or a size class.

D: NA
V: TRBV4-3
size: NA
J: TRBJ2-2
CDR3: CASSNQRMGGELFF
DNA: TGCGCCAGCAGCAACCAGCGGATGGGGGGGGAGCTGTTTTTT

D: NA
V: TRBV7-3
size: NA
J: TRBJ2-2
CDR3: CASSLSGTGGELFF
DNA: TGTGCCAGCAGCTTATCCGGAACGGGCGGGGAGCTGTTTTTT

D: TRBD2
V: TRBV4-2
size: NA
J: TRBJ2-7
CDR3: CASSQGRAGVDEQYF
DNA: TGTGCCAGCAGCCAAGGGAGAGCGGGAGTAGACGAGCAGTACTTC

D: NA
V: TRBV13
size: few
J: TRBJ1-5
CDR3: CASSFRTDRAQPQHF
DNA: TGTGCCAGCAGCTTTCGGACAGACAGAGCTCAGCCCCAGCATTTT

D: NA
V: TRBV6-6
size: NA
J: TRBJ1-2
CDR3: CASRSRTGGRGYTF
DNA: TGTGCCAGCAGAAGCCGGACTGGTGGACGTGGCTACACCTTC

D: TRBD1
V: TRBV7-9
size: NA
J: TRBJ1-2
CDR3: CASSKGQGYGGYTF
DNA: TGTGCCAGCAGCAAGGGACAGGGGTACGGGGGCTACACCTTC

D: NA
V: TRBV5-6
size: NA
J: TRBJ2-1
CDR3: CASSGWGTAGKQFF
DNA: TGTGCCAGCAGCGGGTGGGGAACCGCGGGGAAGCAGTTCTTC

D: TRBD2
V: TRBV5-1
size: NA
J: TRBJ2-7
CDR3: CASREGLAGPYEQYF
DNA: TGCGCCAGCAGGGAGGGACTAGCGGGACCCTACGAGCAGTACTTC

D: TRBD2
V: TRBV28
size: few
J: TRBJ2-5
CDR3: CASSYPTSGQETQYF
DNA: TGTGCCAGCAGTTACCCAACTAGCGGCCAAGAGACCCAGTACTTC

D: NA
V: TRBV7-9
size: once
J: TRBJ1-2
CDR3: CASSWGTSNYGYTF
DNA: TGTGCCAGCAGCTGGGGGACATCTAACTATGGCTACACCTTC

D: TRBD1
V: TRBV19
size: NA
J: TRBJ1-1
CDR3: CASSGQANTEAFF
DNA: TGTGCCAGTAGTGGACAGGCCAACACTGAAGCTTTCTTT

D: NA
V: TRBV28
size: NA
J: TRBJ1-2
CDR3: CASSLGGWGYTF
DNA: TGTGCCAGCAGTTTGGGGGGTTGGGGCTACACCTTC

D: NA
V: TRBV6-6
size: once
J: TRBJ2-7
CDR3: CASSPGAGQYF
DNA: TGTGCCAGCAGCCCCGGAGCCGGGCAGTACTTC

D: NA
V: TRBV28
size: few
J: TRBJ1-2
CDR3: CASSPPGVTKKKYGYTF
DNA: TGTGCCAGCAGTCCCCCAGGGGTAACGAAGAAAAAGTATGGCTACACCTTC

D: NA
V: TRBV9
size: NA
J: TRBJ1-4
CDR3: CASSLGHLGTNEKLFF
DNA: TGTGCCAGCAGCCTGGGACACCTAGGGACTAATGAAAAACTGTTTTTT

D: NA
V: TRBV19
size: NA
J: TRBJ1-5
CDR3: CASSRRLGAPGNQPQHF
DNA: TGTGCCAGTAGTAGGAGGCTGGGGGCCCCCGGGAATCAGCCCCAGCATTTT

D: NA
V: TRBV6-1
size: NA
J: TRBJ2-7
CDR3: CASSEFTGTYEQYF
DNA: TGTGCCAGCAGTGAATTCACGGGTACCTACGAGCAGTACTTC

D: NA
V: TRBV5-1
size: NA
J: TRBJ1-1
CDR3: CASSLGTRIGAFF
DNA: TGCGCCAGCAGCTTGGGGACAAGGATTGGAGCTTTCTTT

D: NA
V: TRBV27
size: once
J: TRBJ2-2
CDR3: CASRTRSLLSNTGELFF
DNA: TGTGCCAGCAGAACGCGTTCGCTCTTATCGAACACCGGGGAGCTGTTTTTT

D: TRBD2
V: TRBV18
size: NA
J: TRBJ2-7
CDR3: CASSPPVSGLGEQYF
DNA: TGTGCCAGCTCACCACCGGTTAGCGGGTTAGGCGAGCAGTACTTC

D: NA
V: TRBV5-1
size: NA
J: TRBJ1-2
CDR3: CASSLDWGGNYGYTF
DNA: TGCGCCAGCAGCTTGGATTGGGGAGGTAACTATGGCTACACCTTC

D: TRBD2
V: TRBV29-1
size: NA
J: TRBJ2-7
CDR3: CSVATSGRAGEQYF
DNA: TGCAGCGTTGCTACTAGCGGGAGGGCCGGCGAGCAGTACTTC

D: NA
V: TRBV6-6
size: few
J: TRBJ1-1
CDR3: CASRRLNTEAFF
DNA: TGTGCCAGCAGGCGGTTGAACACTGAAGCTTTCTTT

D: NA
V: TRBV4-3
size: NA
J: TRBJ2-7
CDR3: CASSYRGSGYEQYF
DNA: TGCGCCAGCAGCTATCGGGGTTCGGGCTACGAGCAGTACTTC

D: NA
V: TRBV6-1
size: NA
J: TRBJ2-7
CDR3: CASSDGRGYEQYF
DNA: TGTGCCAGCAGTGATGGCAGGGGCTACGAGCAGTACTTC

D: NA
V: TRBV27
size: NA
J: TRBJ1-1
CDR3: CASSLLRSTEAFF
DNA: TGTGCCAGCAGTTTATTACGTAGTACTGAAGCTTTTTTT

D: TRBD1
V: TRBV30
size: few
J: TRBJ1-1
CDR3: CAGRDRGEAFF
DNA: TGTGCCGGCCGGGACAGGGGTGAAGCTTTCTTT

D: NA
V: TRBV7-2
size: once
J: TRBJ1-3
CDR3: CASRGPSGNTIYF
DNA: TGTGCCAGCCGCGGGCCCTCTGGAAACACCATATATTTT

D: NA
V: TRBV5-1
size: NA
J: TRBJ2-1
CDR3: CASSSAGIGNEQFF
DNA: TGCGCCAGCAGCAGCGCCGGGATCGGCAATGAGCAGTTCTTC

D: NA
V: TRBV28
size: NA
J: TRBJ1-1
CDR3: CASSTRQTEDEAFF
DNA: TGTGCCAGCAGTACACGACAGACTGAAGATGAAGCTTTCTTT

D: NA
V: TRBV30
size: NA
J: TRBJ1-2
CDR3: CAHHRANYGYTF
DNA: TGTGCCCACCACCGGGCTAACTATGGCTACACCTTC

D: NA
V: TRBV29-1
size: NA
J: TRBJ1-1
CDR3: CSARKDRRENTEAFF
DNA: TGCAGCGCAAGAAAGGACCGACGGGAGAACACTGAAGCTTTCTTT

D: NA
V: TRBV29-1
size: NA
J: TRBJ2-7
CDR3: CSVEETRTSYEQYF
DNA: TGCAGCGTTGAAGAAACTCGGACATCCTACGAGCAGTACTTC

D: NA
V: TRBV5-1
size: NA
J: TRBJ2-3
CDR3: CASSSGTTSTDTQYF
DNA: TGCGCCAGCAGTTCCGGGACAACTAGCACAGATACGCAGTATTTT

D: NA
V: TRBV6-5
size: NA
J: TRBJ1-6
CDR3: CASSGAGGDSPLHF
DNA: TGTGCCAGCAGTGGGGCGGGCGGGGATTCACCCCTCCACTTT

D: TRBD1
V: TRBV28
size: NA
J: TRBJ1-5
CDR3: CASSRSGTGGFQPQHF
DNA: TGTGCCAGCAGCAGATCCGGGACAGGGGGCTTTCAGCCCCAGCATTTT

D: TRBD1
V: TRBV4-2
size: once
J: TRBJ2-7
CDR3: CASSPGQRGYEQYF
DNA: TGTGCCAGCAGTCCGGGACAGAGGGGCTACGAGCAGTACTTC

D: NA
V: TRBV10-3
size: NA
J: TRBJ2-3
CDR3: CAIRPNSEDTQYF
DNA: TGTGCCATCAGGCCGAACTCTGAGGATACGCAGTATTTT

D: TRBD2
V: TRBV19
size: NA
J: TRBJ2-2
CDR3: CASTTAGGVGTGELFF
DNA: TGTGCCAGTACTACAGCGGGAGGTGTGGGGACCGGGGAGCTGTTTTTT

D: TRBD2
V: TRBV7-2
size: once
J: TRBJ2-1
CDR3: CASSIGAGDSEQFF
DNA: TGTGCCAGCAGCATAGGGGCGGGAGATAGTGAGCAGTTCTTC

D: TRBD2
V: TRBV9
size: few
J: TRBJ2-1
CDR3: CASSVARTSGHEQFF
DNA: TGTGCCAGCAGCGTAGCTCGGACTAGCGGACATGAGCAGTTCTTC

D: NA
V: TRBV28
size: NA
J: TRBJ1-4
CDR3: CASTYAVDEKLFF
DNA: TGTGCCAGCACGTATGCGGTGGATGAAAAACTGTTTTTT

D: NA
V: TRBV11-2
size: NA
J: TRBJ2-5
CDR3: CASSQYTLQETQYF
DNA: TGTGCCAGCAGCCAGTACACCTTACAAGAGACCCAGTACTTC

D: TRBD2
V: TRBV5-4
size: once
J: TRBJ2-3
CDR3: CASSLEQGLAGTDTQYF
DNA: TGTGCCAGCAGCTTGGAGCAGGGACTAGCGGGCACAGATACGCAGTATTTT

D: TRBD2
V: TRBV5-1
size: many
J: TRBJ2-3
CDR3: CASSWGGGRQYF
DNA: TGCGCCAGCAGCTGGGGGGGAGGGCGGCAGTATTTT

D: TRBD1
V: TRBV27
size: NA
J: TRBJ1-2
CDR3: CASSLNAQGRRGYTF
DNA: TGTGCCAGCAGTTTAAACGCACAGGGGAGGCGAGGCTACACCTTC

D: NA
V: TRBV7-6
size: NA
J: TRBJ2-2
CDR3: CASSLGTPNTGELFF
DNA: TGTGCCAGCAGCTTAGGGACACCGAACACCGGGGAGCTGTTTTTT

D: TRBD1
V: TRBV7-9
size: once
J: TRBJ2-2
CDR3: CASSLRGSFNTGELFF
DNA: TGTGCCAGCAGCCTCAGGGGGTCGTTTAACACCGGGGAGCTGTTTTTT